A selection of T cell receptor beta chains follows, all from one sample in a study of T cell responses to AZD1222 COVID-19 vaccine. TCRdb's table, derived via immunoSEQ multiplex PCR, lists solely in-frame clones and lacks some. The repertoire has about 110,000 clones, roughly 89% of them found once; the top ten carry 15%. Material: peripheral blood, obtained 28 days after the second AZD1222 dose. The origin of the receptors is an adult who received the AZD1222 COVID-19 vaccine. The CDR3 runs from the conserved cysteine through the conserved F or W. Fields, in order: J gene, D gene, V gene, clone size, CDR3 protein, CDR3 DNA. A D gene is named only where the DNA matches it firmly. Not every row has a clone size; where given, it reads once, few, many or a size class.

>TRBJ1-5|NA|TRBV4-1|NA
CASSQDRAGNNQPQHF
TGCGCCAGCAGCCAAGATCGTGCGGGGAACAATCAGCCCCAGCATTTT
>TRBJ1-4|NA|TRBV21-1|NA
CARSKRRISSDNEKLFF
TGTGCCAGATCAAAAAGGAGAATATCGTCCGATAATGAAAAACTGTTTTTT
>TRBJ1-2|TRBD1|TRBV6-5|NA
CASSYTTDRGGGYTF
TGTGCCAGCAGTTACACTACCGACAGGGGAGGAGGCTACACCTTC
>TRBJ2-1|TRBD2|TRBV19|few
CASSIAGLAESSYNEQFF
TGTGCCAGTAGTATAGCGGGACTAGCGGAAAGCTCCTACAATGAGCAGTTCTTC
>TRBJ1-1|TRBD1|TRBV5-1|NA
CASSLEWGTPTGFAFF
TGCGCCAGCAGCTTGGAATGGGGAACCCCGACAGGGTTCGCTTTCTTT
>TRBJ1-1|TRBD1|TRBV5-4|NA
CASSPGGTGVTEAFF
TGTGCCAGCAGCCCGGGGGGGACAGGGGTCACTGAAGCTTTCTTT
>TRBJ1-2|NA|TRBV27|few
CASSLIQGVGGYTF
TGTGCCAGCAGTTTAATACAGGGAGTGGGTGGCTACACCTTC
>TRBJ2-7|NA|TRBV19|NA
CASSIRRRFYEQYF
TGTGCCAGTAGTATCAGAAGAAGGTTTTACGAGCAGTACTTC
>TRBJ1-3|NA|TRBV5-1|NA
CASSGTDRNTIYF
TGCGCCAGCAGCGGCACTGATAGAAACACCATATATTTT
>TRBJ2-1|TRBD2|TRBV27|once
CASSLAGGPVPFF
TGTGCCAGCAGTTTAGCGGGGGGGCCGGTGCCGTTCTTC
>TRBJ1-2|TRBD1|TRBV5-4|NA
CASSGQGFGYGYTF
TGTGCCAGCAGCGGACAGGGATTCGGCTATGGCTACACCTTC
>TRBJ1-2|NA|TRBV2|NA
CASSADGLYGYTF
TGTGCCAGCAGCGCCGACGGACTATATGGCTACACCTTC
>TRBJ2-1|NA|TRBV7-2|NA
CASSLVSWTDVNEQFF
TGTGCCAGCAGCTTAGTCAGCTGGACAGATGTCAATGAGCAGTTCTTC
>TRBJ2-5|TRBD2|TRBV7-9|NA
CASRLAGVQQETQYF
TGTGCCAGCAGGTTAGCGGGGGTTCAACAAGAGACCCAGTACTTC
>TRBJ2-5|NA|TRBV6-5|NA
CASNARGETQYF
TGTGCCAGCAACGCACGGGGCGAGACCCAGTACTTC
>TRBJ1-1|NA|TRBV5-5|NA
CASRNTGLRGEAFF
TGTGCCAGCAGAAACACAGGCTTACGGGGTGAAGCTTTCTTT
>TRBJ2-1|TRBD2|TRBV5-1|NA
CASSSSGMNEQFF
TGCGCCAGCAGCTCAAGCGGGATGAATGAGCAGTTCTTC
>TRBJ2-1|NA|TRBV27|NA
CASSLLGQRVYNEQFF
TGTGCCAGCAGTTTATTGGGACAGCGGGTCTACAATGAGCAGTTCTTC
>TRBJ1-5|TRBD1|TRBV3-1/TRBV3-2|NA
CANNGTVARQPQHF
TGTGCCAACAACGGGACAGTGGCAAGACAGCCCCAGCATTTT
>TRBJ1-2|NA|TRBV24-1|NA
CATSEAVGDYGYTF
TGTGCCACCAGTGAGGCAGTCGGGGACTATGGCTACACCTTC
>TRBJ2-5|NA|TRBV3-1/TRBV3-2|NA
CASSRGHQETQYF
TGTGCCAGCAGCCGGGGACACCAAGAGACCCAGTACTTC
>TRBJ1-1|NA|TRBV9|NA
CASSVGTNLMNTEAFF
TGTGCCAGCAGCGTAGGGACGAACCTCATGAACACTGAAGCTTTCTTT
>TRBJ1-1|NA|TRBV6-5|NA
CASTPGGREAFF
TGTGCCAGCACCCCGGGGGGTCGCGAAGCTTTCTTT
>TRBJ2-3|NA|TRBV23-1|once
CASTQPGTGRDTQYF
TGCGCCAGCACCCAACCCGGGACTGGGAGGGATACGCAGTATTTT
>TRBJ1-2|TRBD1|TRBV11-2|NA
CASSPDRVYGYTF
TGTGCCAGCAGCCCCGACAGGGTTTATGGCTACACCTTC
>TRBJ2-1|TRBD2|TRBV7-9|NA
CASSLLAGVSEQFF
TGTGCCAGCAGCTTATTAGCGGGAGTATCCGAGCAGTTCTTC
>TRBJ1-6|NA|TRBV9|NA
CASSGTPGLGSPLHF
TGTGCCAGCAGCGGCACGCCCGGGCTGGGTTCACCCCTCCACTTT
>TRBJ2-1|TRBD1|TRBV6-5|NA
CASSLGQGVSNEQFF
TGTGCCAGCAGTCTCGGACAGGGGGTCTCCAATGAGCAGTTCTTC
>TRBJ2-1|TRBD2|TRBV7-9|few
CASSQLLAGAVEQFF
TGTGCCAGCAGCCAACTTCTAGCGGGAGCGGTTGAGCAGTTCTTC
>TRBJ1-2|NA|TRBV10-3|NA
CAISDQLYGYTF
TGTGCCATCAGTGACCAGTTATATGGCTACACCTTC
>TRBJ2-5|NA|TRBV2|NA
CASSVLTSQETQYF
TGTGCCAGCAGTGTTCTAACGTCCCAAGAGACCCAGTACTTC
>TRBJ1-5|NA|TRBV6-5|few
CATHPGPPQPQHF
TGTGCCACCCACCCGGGACCTCCCCAGCCCCAGCATTTT
>TRBJ1-1|NA|TRBV6-5|NA
CASSPGSREAFF
TGTGCCAGCAGCCCAGGGTCTAGGGAAGCTTTCTTT
>TRBJ1-4|TRBD1|TRBV6-2/TRBV6-3|NA
CASSGPGQANEKLFF
TGTGCCAGCAGTGGCCCGGGACAGGCTAATGAAAAACTGTTTTTT
>TRBJ2-7|TRBD1|TRBV7-9|few
CASSPRQGTYEQYF
TGTGCCAGCAGCCCTAGACAGGGCACCTACGAGCAGTACTTC
>TRBJ2-5|NA|TRBV25-1|NA
CASSEVYAQETQYF
TGTGCCAGCAGTGAAGTTTACGCGCAAGAGACCCAGTACTTC
>TRBJ1-4|NA|TRBV7-9|NA
CASTIRGEKLFF
TGTGCCAGCACCATACGGGGGGAAAAACTGTTTTTT
>TRBJ1-1|TRBD1|TRBV5-1|NA
CASATYRGGTEAFF
TGCGCCAGCGCAACCTACAGGGGCGGCACTGAAGCTTTCTTT
>TRBJ2-1|NA|TRBV19|once
CASSQLRSGQFF
TGTGCCAGTAGTCAACTCCGATCAGGGCAGTTCTTC
>TRBJ2-1|NA|TRBV10-3|NA
CAISELGGGNEQFF
TGTGCCATCAGTGAGCTGGGAGGGGGCAATGAGCAGTTCTTC
>TRBJ1-4|TRBD1|TRBV19|NA
CASSTGDRGREKLFF
TGTGCCAGTAGTACCGGCGACAGGGGGCGTGAAAAACTGTTTTTT
>TRBJ1-2|TRBD1|TRBV5-1|NA
CASSTGTDSYGYTF
TGCGCCAGCAGTACCGGGACAGACTCCTATGGCTACACCTTC
>TRBJ1-3|NA|TRBV7-6|NA
CASSLGTAISGNTIYF
TGTGCCAGCAGCTTAGGGACAGCCATCTCTGGAAACACCATATATTTT
>TRBJ2-7|TRBD2|TRBV3-1/TRBV3-2|few
CASSRYPPGTNGYEQYF
TGTGCCAGCAGCCGCTACCCTCCCGGGACTAACGGCTACGAGCAGTACTTC
>TRBJ2-7|TRBD1|TRBV19|NA
CASSRDRNYEQYF
TGTGCCAGTAGTCGGGACAGAAACTACGAGCAGTACTTC
>TRBJ2-1|NA|TRBV4-1|NA
CASSQVREVAYNEQFF
TGCGCCAGCAGCCAAGTGAGGGAGGTAGCCTACAATGAGCAGTTCTTC
>TRBJ2-7|NA|TRBV7-3|NA
CASSETAGEQYF
TGTGCCAGCAGCGAAACGGCGGGGGAGCAGTACTTC
>TRBJ2-3|NA|TRBV27|once
CASSLSRYPSTDTQYF
TGTGCCAGCAGTTTATCAAGGTACCCTAGCACAGATACGCAGTATTTT
>TRBJ1-2|NA|TRBV30|NA
CAWSVAGASSYTF
TGTGCCTGGAGTGTAGCGGGGGCGTCTTCCTACACCTTC
>TRBJ2-3|TRBD2|TRBV5-4|few
CASSFGTRSDTQYF
TGTGCCAGCAGTTTCGGGACTAGGTCAGATACGCAGTATTTT
>TRBJ2-5|NA|TRBV27|NA
CASSLRGGGAETQYF
TGTGCCAGCAGTTTACGTGGGGGGGGCGCAGAGACCCAGTACTTC
>TRBJ2-1|NA|TRBV28|NA
CASSQPGTRAIGGIF
TGTGCCAGCAGTCAACCCGGGACTCGTGCTATTGGGGGGATCTTC
>TRBJ1-2|TRBD1|TRBV5-6|NA
CASSPGQSYGYTF
TGTGCCAGCAGCCCGGGACAGTCCTATGGCTACACCTTC
>TRBJ2-5|NA|TRBV29-1|NA
CSSLGRDQETQYF
TGCAGCTCCTTGGGACGGGACCAAGAGACCCAGTACTTC
>TRBJ1-3|NA|TRBV20-1|NA
CSASRGPGNTIYF
TGCAGTGCTAGTCGGGGGCCTGGAAACACCATATATTTT
>TRBJ2-1|NA|TRBV28|NA
CASSLLPSYNEQFF
TGTGCCAGCAGTTTGTTACCTTCCTACAATGAGCAGTTCTTC
>TRBJ2-5|NA|TRBV5-1|many
CASSLSGGNLQETQYF
TGCGCCAGCAGCTTGTCCGGGGGCAATTTGCAAGAGACCCAGTACTTC